This T cell receptor beta chain was captured in a study of shared clonotypes between healthy human individuals. As concerns this clone: The antigen is not known.

With V trimmed by 2 bases and J by 4 bases, 5 bases remained unmatched. The germline gives CDR1 MNHEY, CDR2 SVGAGI. CDR3 size: 16 residues. CD45RO-negative, CCR7-selected cells formed the naive CD8 fraction, which excluded terminally differentiated effector memory CD45RA+ cells. Notes on the study in general: The study generally estimated greater richness for naive than memory subsets. Measured sharing among donors was expected to vary with sequencing depth.

Clones were sequenced by immunoSEQ multiplex PCR, and TCRdb holds only the in-frame ones, with some missing. The sample has about 2,100,000 clones; under 95% are singletons. Sequencing was done on a sample of naive CD8+ T cells from PBMCs. The V gene is TRBV6-5, the J gene TRBJ2-2, with TRBD2 identical over 9 bases. The sequence derives from a man aged 18 to 30 in good health. Some clones in this sample may be carry-over from other donors' samples. The CDR3 DNA reads as TGTGCCAGCAGTTACCTCACTAGCGGGCTCACCGGGGAGCTGTTTTTT. Translation gives CASSYLTSGLTGELFF.